These 26 T cell receptor beta chains originate from one sample sequenced in a study of cytomegalovirus exposure and HLA in healthy donors. The PCR had 60 Vbeta and 13 Jbeta primers. Profiled with immunoSEQ multiplex PCR; TCRdb holds only in-frame clones, not every one. In the table there are roughly 240,000 clones, approximately 85% of which are singletons. Specimen: PBMCs. Source of these receptors: a girl aged 2 to 9 in good health and CMV-seronegative.

A few counts support this clone. The chain uses TRBV9 and TRBJ2-7, with D uncertain. The CDR3 has 14 amino acids. CDR1 is SGDLS, CDR2 YYNGEE, per germline. V lost 0 bases and J lost 0, with 7 bases in between. The CDR3 coding sequence is TGTGCCAGCAGCGTAGCCTCGAGCTCCTACGAGCAGTACTTC. Its protein is CASSVASSSYEQYF. Together with reference TRBV9 and TRBJ2-7, the CDR3 gives the full variable domain: DSGVTQTPKHLITATGQRVTLRCSPRSGDLSVYWYQQSLDQGLQFLIQYYNGEERAKGNILERFSAQQFPDLHSELNLSSLELGDSALYFCASSVASSSYEQYFGPGTRLTVT.

The V call is TRBV15, the J call TRBJ1-2; 10 nucleotides align to TRBD1. The ends lost 0 bases at V and 1 base at J; junction bases unmatched: 11. Germline V gene data show CDR1 as LNHNV and CDR2 as YYDKDF (reference sequence). The CDR3 spans 19 residues. CDR3 bases: TGTGCCACCAGCAGAGACGACAGGGGGCCTTGGAGGGGTAACTATGGCTACACCTTC. Translated, it gives CATSRDDRGPWRGNYGYTF.

This chain uses TRBV6-5 with TRBJ1-3; possibly TRBD1 for D (6 bases). CDR1 MNHEY and CDR2 SVGAGI come from the germline V gene. V was cut by 4 bases and J by 0 bases, with 10 bases left in between. The CDR3 is 15 residues long. The CDR3 loop reads CASSSWTASGNTIYF. The CDR3 nucleotides read TGTGCCAGCAGTTCGTGGACAGCCTCTGGAAACACCATATATTTT.

V is TRBV7-9 and J is TRBJ2-7; D is unclear. CDR3 length: 16 residues. Germline CDR1 reads SEHNR; CDR2 reads FQNEAQ (reference sequence). V lost 5 bases, J lost 2 bases, and 19 bases lay in between. The CDR3 loop is CASSASILPKTYEQYF. In nucleotides, the CDR3 is TGTGCCAGCAGCGCGTCCATTCTGCCCAAAACCTACGAGCAGTACTTC.

This chain uses TRBV29-1 with TRBJ2-3; D uncertain. The CDR3 extends over 13 amino acids. CDR1 is SQVTM, CDR2 ANQGSEA, per germline. V lost 6 bases and J 2 bases, leaving 12 bases between the germline ends. The CDR3 bases are TGCAGCGTCGTCCTCGTAGACACAGATACGCAGTATTTT. Translation gives CSVVLVDTDTQYF.

The gene calls are TRBV5-6 and TRBJ2-1; 9 nucleotides align to TRBD2. This CDR3 comprises 16 residues. J lost 3 bases, V lost 2 bases, and 6 bases had no gene match. The germline gives CDR1 SGHDT, CDR2 YYEEEE. The CDR3 DNA is TGTGCCAGCAGCTTAGGGCGGCGGGGGGGCTACAATGAGCAGTTCTTC. Translating it yields CASSLGRRGGYNEQFF.

This clone is a singleton in its sample. V usage is TRBV30 and J usage is TRBJ1-5, with a tentative D call TRBD1 (5 bases). The ends were cut back, 4 bases at V and 1 base at J, with 8 bases in the middle. There are 13 residues in the CDR3. Per germline, CDR1 GTSNPN and CDR2 SVGIG (reference sequence). The CDR3 DNA sequence: TGTGCCTGGAATGCAGGGAGCAATCAGCCCCAGCATTTT. It specifies CAWNAGSNQPQHF.

The V gene is TRBV5-1, the J gene TRBJ2-2, with D tentatively TRBD1 (6 bases). Germline CDR1 reads SGHRS; CDR2 reads YFSETQ. The V end was cut by 6 bases, the J end by 2 bases, with 20 bases between. The CDR3 consists of 17 residues. CDR3 protein: CASTHPTGQKNTGELFF. The CDR3 nucleotides read TGCGCCAGCACACACCCCACCGGACAGAAAAACACCGGGGAGCTGTTTTTT. The variable domain in full, with the rest retrieved from reference TRBV5-1 and TRBJ2-2, is KAGVTQTPRYLIKTRGQQVTLSCSPISGHRSVSWYQQTPGQGLQFLFEYFSETQRNKGNFPGRFSGRQFSNSRSEMNVSTLELGDSALYLCASTHPTGQKNTGELFFGEGSRLTVL.

The V call is TRBV5-1, the J call TRBJ2-1; 11 bases agree with TRBD2. Trimming took 4 bases from V and 8 from J; bases not matched to a gene: 17. Germline values: CDR1 SGHRS, CDR2 YFSETQ. This CDR3 contains 18 residues. The CDR3 region has the DNA TGCGCCAGCAGCCGAGACAAGAGACTAGCGGGGCCCCTCGATGAGCAGTTCTTC. Encoded protein: CASSRDKRLAGPLDEQFF.

As DNA, the CDR3 is TGTGCCTGGAACCCGGGACTAGCGGCCTACGAGCAGTACTTC. It translates to CAWNPGLAAYEQYF. V is TRBV30 and J is TRBJ2-7, with 11 nucleotides matching TRBD2. Germline V gene sequence: CDR1 GTSNPN, CDR2 SVGIG (reference sequence). With 4 bases clipped from V and 2 bases from J, the junction kept 4 bases outside the gene matches. The CDR3 runs 14 residues.

The V gene is TRBV11-2, the J gene TRBJ2-3, with TRBD1 matching over 9 bases. This CDR3 has 13 amino acids. Trimming at V came to 2 bases and at J to 11 bases, leaving 5 bases not matched to a gene. CDR1 SGHAT and CDR2 FQNNGV come from the germline V gene. The CDR3 DNA sequence: TGTGCCAGCAGCTTATGGGACAGGGAGGGGCAGTATTTT. Translation gives CASSLWDREGQYF.

This chain joins TRBV10-1 and TRBJ1-6; TRBD1 is a possible D gene (6 bases). This CDR3 spans 14 amino acids. V lost 3 bases and J lost 7, with 10 bases in between. Germline V gives CDR1 WNHNN, CDR2 SYGVQD (reference sequence). The CDR3 here is CASSERTVNSPLHF. Written as DNA, the CDR3 is TGCGCCAGCAGTGAACGGACAGTCAATTCACCCCTCCACTTT.

The rearrangement joins TRBV20-1 to TRBJ2-1, with 7 nucleotides matching TRBD2. This CDR3 has 10 amino acids. CDR1 DFQATT and CDR2 SNEGSKA come from the germline V gene (reference sequence). Trimming took 6 bases from V and 12 from J; bases not matched to a gene: 5. This CDR3 is CSARGRGQFF. The CDR3 DNA sequence: TGCAGTGCCCGCGGGAGAGGGCAGTTCTTC.

The V and J genes are TRBV19 and TRBJ1-4; D is unresolved. Germline values: CDR1 LNHDA, CDR2 SQIVND (reference sequence). The CDR3 has 17 residues. The germline V and J ends were trimmed by 3 bases and 5 bases, with 19 bases remaining between them. The CDR3 sequence is CASSITPRGALNEKLFF. The DNA for the CDR3 is TGTGCCAGTAGTATTACCCCACGGGGAGCACTCAATGAAAAACTGTTTTTT.

The gene calls are TRBV6-1 and TRBJ1-2; possibly TRBD1 for D (6 bases). The CDR3 contains 14 residues. Per the germline V gene, CDR1 is MNHNS and CDR2 is SASEGT. With 6 bases removed from V and 2 bases from J, the gap between germline ends came to 13 bases. Written as DNA, the CDR3 is TGTGCCAGCAGCCCGGGACAAGAAAACTATGGCTACACCTTC. This gives the protein CASSPGQENYGYTF.

The rearrangement joins TRBV18 to TRBJ1-6; 8 bases are shared with TRBD1. The germline gives CDR1 KGHSH, CDR2 LQKENI. V was pared by 2 bases and J by 5 bases, with 8 bases of the junction left unmatched. CDR3 length: 17 amino acids. The CDR3 region has the DNA TGTGCCAGCTCACCATCGGACACGGGACAGGATAATTCACCCCTCCACTTT. Amino acids: CASSPSDTGQDNSPLHF.

The rearrangement links TRBV10-3 to TRBJ2-5, with D unclear. The V gene's germline CDR1 is ENHRY and CDR2 SYGVKD. The ends were cut back, 3 bases at V and 5 bases at J, with 22 bases in the middle. The CDR3 has 17 residues. The CDR3 sequence: CAISDSSAGTLWETQYF. In nucleotides, the CDR3 is TGTGCCATCAGTGATTCCTCCGCTGGCACCCTGTGGGAGACCCAGTACTTC.

The genes are TRBV13 and TRBJ1-1; 8 bases line up with TRBD1. CDR3 length equals 15 residues. The germline V gene has CDR1 PRHDT and CDR2 FYEKMQ (reference sequence). J was trimmed by 3 bases and V by 4 bases; bases with no gene match: 7. In DNA form, the CDR3 reads TGTGCCAGCAGCTCCTCGGACAGGGAGTACACTGAAGCTTTCTTT. It translates to CASSSSDREYTEAFF.

The chain combines TRBV27 with TRBJ2-3, with 8 bases matching TRBD2. The germline V gene has CDR1 MNHEY and CDR2 SMNVEV (reference sequence). This CDR3 is built from 14 residues. The CDR3 loop is CDWLAGTSTDTQYF. The CDR3, as DNA: TGTGACTGGCTAGCGGGTACTAGCACAGATACGCAGTATTTT.

The chain uses TRBV11-2 and TRBJ2-3, with TRBD2 identical over 11 bases. CDR1 is SGHAT, CDR2 FQNNGV, per germline. The CDR3 contains 17 residues. The V and J ends lost 4 bases and 3 bases, in that order; junction bases with no gene match: 9. CDR3 region: CASSSRKTSGVTDTQYF. The DNA for the CDR3 is TGTGCCAGCAGCTCACGAAAGACTAGCGGGGTAACAGATACGCAGTATTTT.

The genes are TRBV7-8 and TRBJ1-1, with D tentatively TRBD1 (5 bases). The CDR3 consists of 17 residues. With 4 bases removed from V and 4 bases from J, the gap between germline ends came to 22 bases. In germline, CDR1 is SGHVS, CDR2 FQNEAQ. This CDR3 is CASSWASGATDSTEAFF. CDR3 bases: TGTGCCAGCAGCTGGGCGAGTGGAGCGACAGACTCCACTGAAGCTTTCTTT.

The rearrangement links TRBV4-2 to TRBJ1-1; TRBD1 matches 7 bases. Per the germline V gene, CDR1 is LGHNA and CDR2 is YNFKEQ. The CDR3 contains 19 residues. V shed 2 bases, J shed 1 base, and the junction held 16 bases outside the gene matches. Written as DNA, the CDR3 is TGTGCCAGCAGCCAAACGATGTGGGGCAGGGGGGACTCGAACACTGAAGCTTTCTTT. Its translation: CASSQTMWGRGDSNTEAFF.

The V gene is TRBV6-5, the J gene TRBJ2-1; possibly TRBD1 for D (5 bases). The CDR3 is 13 amino acids. Deletions cut 6 bases from V and 5 bases from J, with 11 bases between. Germline CDR1 reads MNHEY; CDR2 reads SVGAGI. The CDR3 protein is CASRSSTDNEQFF. The CDR3 DNA is TGTGCCAGCAGGTCGTCGACAGACAATGAGCAGTTCTTC.

This clone is a singleton in its sample. The chain's CDR3 is CASTGGSTTNEKLFF. In DNA form, the CDR3 reads TGTGCCAGCACGGGGGGTTCAACAACTAATGAAAAACTGTTTTTT. V and J are TRBV5-5 and TRBJ1-4; possibly TRBD1 for D (5 bases). The CDR3 extends over 15 amino acids. Trimming left V 6 bases short and J 0 bases short, with 12 bases between. Per the germline V gene, CDR1 is SGHKS and CDR2 is YYEKEE (reference sequence). The variable domain in full, completed from reference TRBV5-5 and TRBJ1-4, reads DAGVTQSPTHLIKTRGQQVTLRCSPISGHKSVSWYQQVLGQGPQFIFQYYEKEERGRGNFPDRFSARQFPNYSSELNVNALLLGDSALYLCASTGGSTTNEKLFFGSGTQLSVL.

The V and J genes are TRBV5-6 and TRBJ1-2; a weak D match, TRBD1 (5 bases). Germline V CDR1 and CDR2: SGHDT, YYEEEE. The germline V and J ends were trimmed by 3 bases and 4 bases, with 13 bases remaining between them. This CDR3 is 14 amino acids long. CDR3 in amino acids: CASSSAGGFYGYTF. The CDR3 bases are TGTGCCAGCAGCTCAGCGGGGGGGTTCTATGGCTACACCTTC.

V usage is TRBV6-6 and J usage is TRBJ2-1; 11 nucleotides agree with TRBD2. Germline V lookup: CDR1 MNHNY, CDR2 SVGAGI (reference sequence). Trimming cost V 4 bases and J 15 bases; bases outside gene matches: 14. The CDR3 covers 15 residues. The CDR3 loop is CASSSTGTSGAEGFF. CDR3 nucleotides: TGTGCCAGCAGTTCAACCGGGACTAGCGGAGCTGAGGGGTTCTTC.